This T cell receptor beta chain was captured in a study of T cell responses to AZD1222 COVID-19 vaccine (dated by TCRdb to the early 2020s). Broadly, across the study: Because spike-specific TCR depth and breadth did not differ between the two schedules, AZD1222 recipients who got a second dose at roughly 4 weeks were pooled with those who got a second dose at roughly 12 weeks. Enrollment into the trials was organized by age into subgroups of 18-55, 56-69 and 70-plus years, and those subgroups contained approximately 150, 30 and 60 TCR-sequenced participants, respectively. A total of 233 trial participants underwent TCR sequencing, of whom 207 had received two doses of AZD1222 and 26 had received two doses of the MenACWY control vaccine. What the work shows at the level of the full study, not this receptor alone: Most participants were white British and females outnumbered males, and the authors suggested that clonal diversity may have been underestimated. Because no day 14 peak-response samples were available, repertoires were characterized only after the peak T cell response. A significant rise in spike-specific TCR breadth and depth was observed after two AZD1222 doses relative to day 0 and relative to MenACWY recipients. Epitopes outside the regions mutated in the B.1.351 and B.1.1.7 variants were reportedly recognized by nearly half of the unique spike-specific TCRs. Only five to seven AZD1222 recipients were SARS-CoV-2 seropositive at baseline, limiting conclusions about previously exposed vaccinees. CD4 TCRs associated with the vaccine covered the entire spike protein, and the dominant responses were in regions 160-218 and 743-854. In the small 56-69-year group, the increase in depth fell short of significance, most likely because of low power.

Regarding this clone: What antigen it recognizes has not been identified. Base-call qualities are not available, and no considerably larger clone is one nucleotide away.

CDR1 and CDR2 were assigned from the germline V gene as MNHEY and SVGAGI. The CDR3 runs 14 residues from the cysteine to the phenylalanine. Left in the record is the CDR3 DNA by itself, 42 bases read in frame from the first base. Trimming costs V 7 bases and J 4 bases, and their ends lie 16 bases apart. The CDR3 regions of human TCRbeta chains were analyzed by immunosequencing. As for how the authors treated the data: Repertoire TCRs were matched against a reference library of SARS-CoV-2-specific TCRs generated with the MIRA antigen-specificity platform. Breadth was defined as the fraction of unique TCRs that were SARS-CoV-2-associated, and depth was defined as the fraction of total T cells that were SARS-CoV-2-associated. Using the MIRA data, each spike-specific TCR was assigned both to the spike region to which the TCR was reactive and to a CD4 or CD8 class. Log10-transformed breadth and depth values were compared by one-way ANOVA with Sidak's multiple comparisons tests. The immuneACCESS repertoire file appears here via TCRdb, limited to in-frame rearrangements. These files lack a portion of the clones; in checked studies, under half of the deficit traces to unresolved V genes, and the cause of the others is not known. V and J calls plus clone size are reproduced from that table; the DNA served to infer D and trimming. In this sample the table shows approximately 160,000 clones, about nine tenths of which occur a single time. Clones ranked in the top ten supply about 3% of the sample.

The label giving this sample's time point can be read as: baseline before first vaccination. The vaccinee samples were drawn from two UK trials, COV001 and COV002, one of which was a single-blind randomized controlled phase 2/3 trial testing AZD1222 (ChAdOx1 nCoV-19) in healthy adults. Trial participant PBMC samples were collected at day 0 and day 28 after the second dose for TCRbeta chain sequencing. The rearrangement combines TRBV6-5 with TRBJ2-5, and TRBD2 may be the D gene, going by 5 matching bases. This TCR came from an adult in good health. The sequences come from peripheral blood, collected on day 0 of AZD1222 vaccination. CDR3 sequence: CASTKLWTGETQYF. The sequenced DNA: TGTGCCAGCACCAAACTCTGGACTGGAGAGACCCAGTACTTC.